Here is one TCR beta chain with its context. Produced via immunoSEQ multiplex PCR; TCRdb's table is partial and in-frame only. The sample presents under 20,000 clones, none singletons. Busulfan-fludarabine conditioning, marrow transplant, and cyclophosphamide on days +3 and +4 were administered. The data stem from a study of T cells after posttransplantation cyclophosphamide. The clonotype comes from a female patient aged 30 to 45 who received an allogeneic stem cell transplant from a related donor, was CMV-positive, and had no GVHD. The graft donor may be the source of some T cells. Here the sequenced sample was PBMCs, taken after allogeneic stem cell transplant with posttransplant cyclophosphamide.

For the CDR3, the DNA is TGTGCCAGCAGTGACAGGGGGAGAGATTCACCCCTCCACTTT. Amino acids: CASSDRGRDSPLHF. This sequence joins TRBV6-5 and TRBJ1-6; 9 bases are shared with TRBD1. The CDR3 consists of 14 residues. CDR1 and CDR2 from the germline V gene are MNHEY and SVGAGI. With V trimmed by 5 bases and J by 8 bases, 4 bases remained unmatched.